The subject of this entry is one TCR beta chain. The sample originates from a study of blood T cell repertoires in COVID-19. Libraries were prepared by immunoSEQ multiplex PCR; TCRdb keeps only in-frame clonotypes and omits some of them. Of around 260,000 clones listed, 89% are singletons. This clonotype was sampled from a woman aged 40-49 years who had recovered from COVID-19. Sequencing input: peripheral blood.

The CDR3 here is CAISRGVSSGRAETQYF. The CDR3 coding sequence is TGTGCCATCAGCCGGGGAGTGTCTAGCGGGAGAGCAGAGACCCAGTACTTC. The V call is TRBV10-3, the J call TRBJ2-5, with 10 bases lining up with TRBD2. CDR3 length: 17 residues. From germline, CDR1 is ENHRY and CDR2 SYGVKD. V lost 6 bases to trimming and J lost 4 bases; unmatched junction nucleotides: 14.